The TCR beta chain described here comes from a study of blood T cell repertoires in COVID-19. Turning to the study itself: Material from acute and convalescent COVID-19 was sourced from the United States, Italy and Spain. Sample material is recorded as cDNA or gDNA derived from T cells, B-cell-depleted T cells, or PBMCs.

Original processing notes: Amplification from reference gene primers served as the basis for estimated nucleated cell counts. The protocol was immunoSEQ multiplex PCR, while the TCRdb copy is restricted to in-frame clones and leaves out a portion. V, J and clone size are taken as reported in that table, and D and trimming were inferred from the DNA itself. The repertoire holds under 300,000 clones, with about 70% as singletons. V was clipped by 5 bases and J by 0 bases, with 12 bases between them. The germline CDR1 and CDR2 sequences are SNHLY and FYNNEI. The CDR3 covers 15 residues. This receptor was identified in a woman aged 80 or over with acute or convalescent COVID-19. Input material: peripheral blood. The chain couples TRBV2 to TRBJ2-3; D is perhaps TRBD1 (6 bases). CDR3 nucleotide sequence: TGTGCCAGCAGTCCACAGGGTAGGAGCACAGATACGCAGTATTTT. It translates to CASSPQGRSTDTQYF.